The source of this T cell receptor (beta chain) is a study of blood T cell repertoires in COVID-19. Original analysis: Reference gene primer amplification gave nucleated cell count estimates. Method: immunoSEQ multiplex PCR; TCRdb's copy keeps in-frame clones and lacks some. Clone size and V and J calls were adopted from that table, with D and trimming inferred from the DNA. The profile shows about 66,000 clones, roughly 82% of them singletons. The CDR3 runs to 18 residues. Germline V lookup: CDR1 MNHEY, CDR2 SVGEGT. After removal of 5 bases from V and 7 bases from J, the junction contained 19 bases not matched to a gene.

J is TRBJ2-3 and V is TRBV6-2 or TRBV6-3, with 9 bases identical to TRBD1. Sequencing was performed on peripheral blood. This clonotype was sampled from a man aged 55 to 70 with acute or convalescent COVID-19. In nucleotides, the CDR3 is TGTGCCAGCAGTACCCCCGCAAGAGGACAGGGGATATATAATACGCAGTATTTT. Amino acids: CASSTPARGQGIYNTQYF.